The 22 T cell receptor beta chains given below trace back to one sample, sequenced in a study of tumor-infiltrating lymphocytes in primary liver carcinoma. With approximately 500 ng total RNA as template and a constant-region primer, TCR beta cDNA was made. Three-round nested multiplex PCR performed with slightly modified ARM-PCR produced the TCR beta libraries. In the first two PCR rounds, TRBV1-TRBV30 forward primers were paired with a C-beta reverse primer, and each round lasted roughly 9 cycles. TCRdb analysed the multiplex PCR reads with MiXCR anew, one entry per CDR3 protein. The data contain roughly 30,000 distinct CDR3 sequences, less than 80% of them singletons. It was from roughly 20-30 mg of unsorted bulk tissue that RNA and DNA were co-extracted. The sample was liver tumor tissue from sampling region 5. Subset meaning: tumor region T5, tumor centre. The receptor set was obtained from a man in his forties with primary liver carcinoma and hepatitis B virus infection.

The rearrangement joins TRBV20-1 to TRBJ2-5; the D is unclear. Trimming cost V 6 bases and J 1 base, with 9 bases left between them. Germline loops: CDR1 DFQATT, CDR2 SNEGSKA (reference sequence). There are 12 residues in the CDR3. The CDR3 reads CSALARQETQYF. In DNA, the CDR3 is TGCAGTGCACTGGCCCGCCAAGAGACCCAGTACTTC.

This chain uses TRBV29-1 with TRBJ2-3; no reliable D call. The V and J ends lost 2 bases and 14 bases respectively, with 14 bases between them. Germline values: CDR1 SQVTM, CDR2 ANQGSEA. The CDR3 contains 11 residues. The CDR3 DNA is TGCAGCGTTGAAAACACAGATACTCGGTATTTT. Protein sequence: CSVENTDTRYF.

Within the sample, this clonotype is medium-sized. The chain recombines TRBV5-1 with TRBJ2-2; D call uncertain. The CDR3 contains 14 residues. Germline assignment: CDR1 SGHRS and CDR2 YFSETQ. With 2 bases removed from V and 0 bases from J, the gap between germline ends came to 5 bases. CDR3 nucleotides: TGCGCCAGCAGCTTATCAGCGAACACCGGGGAGCTGTTTTTT. It codes for CASSLSANTGELFF.

This clonotype was seen just once. The gene calls are TRBV28 and TRBJ2-7; D is ambiguous. This CDR3 has 14 residues. Trimming removed 10 bases from V and 7 bases from J, with 23 bases in between. Germline CDR1 reads MDHEN; CDR2 reads SYDVKM. The CDR3 coding sequence is TGTGCCAACTGTCTATTCGCTTGGGATGGAGAGCAGTACTTC. This codes for CANCLFAWDGEQYF. The full variable domain, in which reference TRBV28 and TRBJ2-7 provide the parts outside the CDR3, is DVKVTQSSRYLVKRTGEKVFLECVQDMDHENMFWYRQDPGLGLRLIYFSYDVKMKEKGDIPEGYSVSREKKERFSLILESASTNQTSMYLCANCLFAWDGEQYFGPGTRLTVT.

The sample holds a few counts of this clonotype. This sequence joins TRBV7-6 and TRBJ2-1, with D unclear. Germline V CDR1 and CDR2: SGHVS, FNYEAQ. CDR3 size: 13 residues. V was cut by 5 bases and J by 8 bases, with 13 bases left in between. CDR3 sequence (DNA): TGTGCCAGCAGCCCGTACATAGCCCATGAGCAGTTCTTC. This encodes CASSPYIAHEQFF.

Of note for this clonotype: Compared with germline, one end of the junction differs, possibly owing to a read error. The chain recombines TRBV11-2 with TRBJ2-7; TRBD1 agrees at 7 bases. CDR1 is SGHAT, CDR2 FQNNGV, per germline. The CDR3 is 16 amino acids. CDR3: CASSFIEGAIHSEQYF. CDR3 nucleotides: TGTGCCAGTAGCTTCATAGAGGGGGCCATACATAGCGAGCAGTACTTC.

Comment on this clonotype: This may stem from a read error, because a much larger clone lies one nucleotide away. The chain is built from TRBV7-9 and TRBJ2-4, with TRBD2 as a possible D gene (6 bases). The CDR3 length is 12 residues. Germline assignment: CDR1 SEHNR and CDR2 FQNEAQ (reference sequence). The CDR3 nucleotides read TGTACCAGCAGCTTAGGAGGGGACATTCAGTACTTC. This encodes CTSSLGGDIQYF.

Comment on this clonotype: A junction end diverges from the germline sequence, so it may reflect a read error. The chain uses TRBV7-9 and TRBJ2-1; D gene ambiguous. The CDR3 extends over 11 amino acids. Germline CDR1 reads SEHNR; CDR2 reads FQNEAQ (reference sequence). This CDR3 reads CASSFLGEHFF. The CDR3 DNA follows: TGTGCAAGCAGCTTTCTTGGTGAGCACTTCTTC.

A word on this clonotype: The junction departs from germline at one end; a sequencing error may be responsible. The gene calls are TRBV6-2 or TRBV6-3 and TRBJ2-5; D call uncertain. CDR1 is MNHEY and CDR2 is SVGEGT in the germline V gene. This CDR3 has 12 amino acids. The DNA for the CDR3 is TGTGCCAGTAGTCTTAATGCGGAGATCCAGTACTTC. It yields the protein CASSLNAEIQYF.

This clonotype is medium-sized (0.01 to 0.1%) within its sample. The chain uses TRBV6-2 or TRBV6-3 and TRBJ1-1; D might be TRBD1 (6 bases). V shed 2 bases and J shed 0 bases, with 10 bases lying between them. The CDR3 contains 15 residues. The germline CDR1 and CDR2 sequences are MNHEY and SVGEGT. The CDR3 DNA reads TGTGCCAGCAGTTACAGGCGGGGGCTGAACACTGAAGCTTTCTTT. Amino acids: CASSYRRGLNTEAFF.

Comments on this clonotype: This may be a read error, as it is one base from a much larger clone. V usage is TRBV20-1 and J usage is TRBJ2-7; 8 positions agree with TRBD2. After removal of 0 bases from V and 0 bases from J, the junction contained 4 bases not matched to a gene. The CDR3 has 15 amino acids. The germline V gene has CDR1 DFQATT and CDR2 SNEGSKA (reference sequence). Written as DNA, the CDR3 is TGCAGTGCTAGAGATAATAGCGGGGACTCCTACGAGCAGTACTTC. Its protein is CSARDNSGDSYEQYF.

V and J are TRBV6-1 and TRBJ2-1; possibly TRBD1 for D (6 bases). CDR1 is MNHNS, CDR2 SASEGT, per germline. Trimming shortened V by 9 bases and J by 2 bases, and 17 bases separated the two germline ends. The CDR3 runs to 15 residues. CDR3 nucleotide sequence: TGTGCCAGTGAATGGTGGCAGGGGACCTACAATGAGCAGTTCTTC. It yields the protein CASEWWQGTYNEQFF.

This chain connects TRBV6-5 to TRBJ2-5; TRBD2 is a possible D gene (6 bases). V was shortened by 7 bases and J by 10 bases, with 13 bases between the two germline ends. CDR1 and CDR2 from the germline V gene are MNHEY and SVGAGI. The CDR3 sequence is 11 residues long. The DNA for the CDR3 is TGTGCCAGCACTGCCCGGGGGAGCCAGTACTTC. It yields the protein CASTARGSQYF.

A word on this clonotype: A read error may produce the germline difference seen at one junction end. The V and J genes are TRBV4-2 and TRBJ2-5; 7 positions agree with TRBD2. CDR3 length: 16 amino acids. The germline gives CDR1 LGHNA, CDR2 YNFKEQ. CDR3 coding DNA: TGTGCCAGCAACCAAGGAGACTTCGGGAGGTCTGAGACCCAACACTTC. This encodes CASNQGDFGRSETQHF.

Concerning this clonotype: Because the CDR3 is missing its conserved closing phenylalanine or tryptophan, this is likely a read error. The V and J genes are TRBV11-2 and TRBJ2-1; maybe TRBD2 (5 bases). CDR1 and CDR2 from the germline V gene are SGHAT and FQNNGV. Trimming removed 8 bases at V and 4 bases at J, with 15 bases between. This CDR3 contains 14 residues. DNA for the CDR3: TGTGCCAGCGGACTTAGCGCCGTGTACAATGAGCAGTTCTTA. It codes for CASGLSAVYNEQFL.

J is TRBJ2-3 and V is TRBV11-1, with 8 bases that match TRBD2. V lost 4 bases and J lost 0; bases outside the gene matches: 3. The CDR3 spans 15 residues. CDR1 is SGHAT, CDR2 FQDESV, per germline (reference sequence). CDR3 in amino acids: CASSSPSGSTDTQYF. CDR3 DNA: TGTGCCAGCAGCTCCCCTAGCGGGAGCACAGATACGCAGTATTTT.

Regarding this clonotype: The junction differs from germline at one of its ends, possibly a read error. The genes are TRBV6-1 and TRBJ1-2, with unresolved D. The V gene's germline CDR1 is MNHNS and CDR2 SASEGT. The CDR3 sequence is 13 residues long. CDR3 in amino acids: CASSEQISNGCTF. In DNA form, the CDR3 reads TGTGCCAGCAGTGAACAGATCTCTAATGGCTGCACCTTC.

A remark on this clonotype: At one of its ends the junction is not consistent with the germline gene, which may arise from a read error. This rearrangement joins TRBV29-1 to TRBJ2-2; 7 nucleotides agree with TRBD2. CDR3 length equals 15 residues. The germline CDR1 and CDR2 sequences are SQVTM and ANQGSEA. CDR3 nucleotides: TGCAGCGGTGAAGACGCCGCGGGAGCCCCCGGGGAGCTGTTTTTT. It is translated as CSGEDAAGAPGELFF.

About this clonotype: The junction and the germline gene differ at one end; a read error may be behind it. The chain couples TRBV29-1 to TRBJ2-4; D is tentatively TRBD1 or TRBD2 (6 bases each). This CDR3 is 14 amino acids long. Germline values: CDR1 SQVTM, CDR2 ANQGSEA. This CDR3 reads CSVEWLGVGGIEYF. The CDR3 DNA reads TGCAGCGTTGAGTGGCTGGGCGTCGGGGGCATTGAGTACTTC.

About this clonotype: One end of the junction is discordant with germline, which a read error may explain. The V and J genes are TRBV11-2 and TRBJ2-7, with D perhaps matching TRBD1 (5 bases). The length of the CDR3 is 16 residues. Germline V gene sequence: CDR1 SGHAT, CDR2 FQNNGV. CDR3 sequence: CANSLIHGAIHNEQYF. The CDR3 region has the DNA TGTGCCAACAGCCTCATACATGGGGCCATACATAACGAGCAGTACTTC.

This chain joins TRBV5-5 and TRBJ2-3; 11 bases are a match to TRBD2. Germline V gene data show CDR1 as SGHKS and CDR2 as YYEKEE (reference sequence). The CDR3 is 20 residues long. J gave up 15 bases and V 5 bases, and 32 bases lay outside the gene matches. The CDR3: CASSPGLTSGMTGFTDTLYF. The DNA for the CDR3 is TGTGCCAGCAGTCCCGGACTGACTAGCGGGATGACAGGGTTCACAGATACGCTATATTTT.

The rearrangement links TRBV6-5 to TRBJ2-7, with D perhaps TRBD2 (5 bases). The CDR3 spans 16 residues. V lost 5 bases to trimming and J lost 4 bases, with 21 bases between them. Germline V gene lookup returns CDR1 MNHEY and CDR2 SVGAGI. CDR3 loop: CASSTLLEGLIYEQYF. CDR3 nucleotides: TGTGCCAGCAGTACCTTACTAGAGGGATTAATTTACGAGCAGTACTTC.